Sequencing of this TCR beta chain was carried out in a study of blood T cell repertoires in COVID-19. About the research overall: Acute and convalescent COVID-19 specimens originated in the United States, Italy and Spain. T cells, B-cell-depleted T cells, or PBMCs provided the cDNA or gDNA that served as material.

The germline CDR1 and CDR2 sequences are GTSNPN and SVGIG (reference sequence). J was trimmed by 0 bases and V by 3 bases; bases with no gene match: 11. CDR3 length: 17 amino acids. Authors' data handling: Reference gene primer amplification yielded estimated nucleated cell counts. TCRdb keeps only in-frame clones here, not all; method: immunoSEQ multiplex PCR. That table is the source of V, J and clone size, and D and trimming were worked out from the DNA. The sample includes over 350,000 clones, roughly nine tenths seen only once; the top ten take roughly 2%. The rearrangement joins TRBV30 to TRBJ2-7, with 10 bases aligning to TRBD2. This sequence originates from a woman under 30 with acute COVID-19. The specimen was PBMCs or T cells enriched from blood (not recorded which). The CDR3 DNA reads TGTGCCTGGAGCCCTCCCCAGCGGGAGGGCTACTCCTACGAGCAGTACTTC. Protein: CAWSPPQREGYSYEQYF. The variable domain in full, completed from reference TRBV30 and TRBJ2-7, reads SQTIHQWPATLVQPVGSPLSLECTVEGTSNPNLYWYRQAAGRGLQLLFYSVGIGQISSEVPQNLSASRPQDRQFILSSKKLLLSDSGFYLCAWSPPQREGYSYEQYFGPGTRLTVT.